Listed below are T cell receptor beta chains from one sample, sequenced in a study of blood T cell repertoires in COVID-19. Clones were sequenced by immunoSEQ multiplex PCR, and TCRdb holds only the in-frame ones, with some missing. The sample consists of some 150,000 clones, roughly 84% of them appearing once. Sample: peripheral blood. The receptors stem from a man in his forties with acute or convalescent COVID-19. The CDR3 runs from the conserved cysteine through the conserved F or W. A D gene is named only where the DNA matches it firmly. Expanded clones get a size class; other rows say once, few or many, or leave the size out.

-,TRBJ2-3,-,TRBV10-3,CAIRLSGADTQYF,TGTGCCATCAGGCTTTCAGGGGCAGATACGCAGTATTTT
TRBD1,TRBJ1-6,once,TRBV5-6,CASSLGDSEYSPLHF,TGTGCCAGCAGCTTGGGGGACAGCGAGTATTCACCCCTCCACTTT
-,TRBJ2-7,-,TRBV10-3,CAISEFKSYEQYF,TGTGCCATCAGTGAATTTAAATCCTACGAGCAGTACTTC
-,TRBJ1-2,-,TRBV27,CASSFVNYYGYTF,TGTGCCAGCAGTTTTGTCAACTACTATGGCTACACCTTC
TRBD1,TRBJ2-7,-,TRBV28,CASSTTGTVLGKQYF,TGTGCCAGCAGTACGACCGGGACAGTGTTGGGAAAACAGTACTTC
TRBD1,TRBJ1-6,-,TRBV6-1,CASSASGGVSSYNSSLHF,TGTGCCAGCAGTGCCTCAGGGGGTGTGAGCTCCTATAATTCATCCCTCCACTTT
-,TRBJ1-4,few,TRBV18,CASSPRQLATNEKLFF,TGTGCCAGCTCACCACGACAGCTTGCAACTAATGAAAAACTGTTTTTT
-,TRBJ1-2,-,TRBV6-5,CASRPPTAYGYTF,TGTGCCAGCAGACCACCGACAGCCTATGGCTACACCTTC
-,TRBJ2-3,-,TRBV11-1,CASSLGDWIGADTQYF,TGTGCCAGCAGCTTAGGAGATTGGATTGGGGCGGATACGCAGTATTTT
-,TRBJ1-1,-,TRBV18,CASSPPKSGTEAFF,TGTGCCAGCTCACCACCGAAATCAGGCACTGAAGCTTTCTTT
-,TRBJ1-2,-,TRBV28,CASSFPVQGGYTF,TGTGCCAGCAGTTTCCCCGTACAGGGAGGCTACACCTTC
-,TRBJ1-5,-,TRBV7-9,CASSLGVGNQPQHF,TGTGCCAGCAGCTTAGGGGTCGGGAATCAGCCCCAGCATTTT
-,TRBJ2-2,few,TRBV28,CASSSPNRGGELFF,TGTGCCAGCAGTTCCCCGAACCGAGGAGGGGAGCTGTTTTTT
TRBD2,TRBJ2-2,-,TRBV9,CASSVVSGYTGELFF,TGTGCCAGCAGCGTAGTTAGCGGGTACACCGGGGAGCTGTTTTTT
-,TRBJ1-5,-,TRBV6-6,CASSTSSGNQPQHF,TGTGCCAGCAGTACGTCCTCAGGGAATCAGCCCCAGCATTTT
-,TRBJ2-7,-,TRBV10-1,CASSGFVRDARGKYEQYF,TGCGCCAGCAGTGGCTTCGTCCGGGACGCCCGGGGGAAGTACGAGCAGTACTTC
TRBD1,TRBJ1-2,few,TRBV19,CASSMRDRDGYTF,TGTGCCAGTAGTATGAGGGACAGGGATGGCTACACCTTC
-,TRBJ2-1,-,TRBV6-5,CASIPAGSYNEQFF,TGTGCCAGCATTCCCGCGGGGTCCTACAATGAGCAGTTCTTC
TRBD1,TRBJ1-1,-,TRBV12-3/TRBV12-4,CASRRGPDRGAFF,TGTGCCAGCAGACGCGGACCCGACAGGGGAGCTTTCTTT
TRBD2,TRBJ2-5,-,TRBV9,CASSSRAGGQETQYF,TGTGCCAGCAGTTCCAGGGCGGGGGGGCAGGAGACCCAGTACTTC
TRBD2,TRBJ2-5,-,TRBV3-1/TRBV3-2,CASSPSSGGAGETQYF,TGTGCCAGCAGCCCTTCAAGCGGGGGGGCCGGAGAGACCCAGTACTTC
-,TRBJ2-3,-,TRBV14,CASSQVAFGGLADTQYF,TGTGCCAGCAGCCAAGTGGCTTTTGGAGGCCTAGCAGATACGCAGTATTTT
TRBD2,TRBJ2-5,-,TRBV29-1,CSVGGGPETQYF,TGCAGCGTGGGCGGGGGGCCAGAGACCCAGTACTTC
TRBD1,TRBJ1-3,-,TRBV18,CASSPQGTEGGNTIYF,TGTGCCAGCTCACCGCAGGGGACAGAAGGGGGAAACACCATATATTTT
-,TRBJ2-1,-,TRBV10-3,CAIRPNTTSLNEQFF,TGTGCCATCAGACCAAACACTACTAGTTTAAATGAGCAGTTCTTC
-,TRBJ1-2,-,TRBV10-2,CASRYDYGYTF,TGCGCAAGTCGGTATGACTATGGCTACACCTTC
-,TRBJ2-1,-,TRBV2,CASTTGTVYNEQFF,TGTGCCAGCACTACGGGAACAGTTTACAATGAGCAGTTCTTC